This TCR beta chain comes out of a study of blood T cell repertoires in COVID-19. Data came from immunoSEQ multiplex PCR; TCRdb stores just in-frame clones and leaves some out. The sample consists of over 90,000 clones, around 84% of them appearing once. CDR3 length: 17 residues. The trim removed 1 base at V and 7 bases at J, leaving 12 bases unmatched. CDR1 and CDR2 from the germline V gene are MNHNS and SASEGT. The source is a man aged 50 to 59 with active or convalescent COVID-19. The V gene is TRBV6-1, the J gene TRBJ1-4; 7 bases map to TRBD1. The sequencing input was peripheral blood. CDR3 protein: CASSEGLGQLGGEKLFF. CDR3 coding DNA: TGTGCCAGCAGTGAAGGGTTGGGACAGTTAGGAGGTGAAAAACTGTTTTTT.